This T cell receptor beta chain comes out of a study of cytomegalovirus exposure and HLA in healthy donors. Study overall: Clustering assigned 70% to 90% of the approximately 400 genotyped donors to the Caucasian-associated ancestry cluster.

It was with 60 Vbeta and 13 Jbeta primers that the PCR ran. Repertoires were generated with immunoSEQ multiplex PCR, while TCRdb's copy carries only in-frame clones and drops some. The data contain over 150,000 clones, roughly 87% of them seen just once; the ten biggest clones take up about 1.6%. Study-level results: What a later analysis reportedly showed was that an Asian-associated ancestry cluster had fewer N-insertions than the 666-donor mean.

To note about this clone: Antigen unknown.

The source is a girl aged 5 to 17 in good health and CMV-seropositive. The sample was PBMCs.

The CDR3: CASSLGFASREQYF. The CDR3 DNA sequence: TGTGCCAGCAGCTTGGGGTTCGCTAGTCGCGAGCAGTACTTC. The chain carries TRBV5-6 and TRBJ2-7, with unresolved D. The ends were cut back, 0 bases at V and 6 bases at J, with 13 bases in the middle. Germline assignment: CDR1 SGHDT and CDR2 YYEEEE. This CDR3 is built from 14 residues.